Described below is a single TCR beta chain sequence and its context. The sequence runs out 3 residues before the end of the CDR3; the remainder is reconstructed from the germline J gene. Trimming removed 1 base at V and 4 bases at J, with 25 bases between. The CDR3 length is 19 residues. Per the germline V gene, CDR1 is LGHNA and CDR2 is YNFKEQ. These data are taken from a study of T cells in women clearing cervical HPV infection. Clones were read by immunoSEQ multiplex PCR, and TCRdb kept only the in-frame ones, dropping some. The clone table shows about 26,000 clones, with the ten largest holding 3.5% to 4.5%.

The clonotype originates from a woman between 18 and 70 years old with a cervical HPV16 infection that either progressed to CIN3+ or cleared (not recorded which). Material: blood buffy coat. V usage is TRBV4-2 and J usage is TRBJ1-2; a weak D match, TRBD1 (6 bases). Incomplete CDR3 DNA: TGTGCCAGCAGCCAAGTGGGAGGGGGGGTAGCGTCGTTCTCCTATGGC. It encodes CASSQVGGGVASFSYG. The whole CDR3 sequence is CASSQVGGGVASFSYGYTF.